These T cell receptor beta chains were read from a single sample in a study of blood T cell repertoires in COVID-19. The assay was immunoSEQ multiplex PCR, and TCRdb's table has in-frame clones only and misses some. Here the sample spans 200,000 to 250,000 clones, around 82% being singletons. The sequencing input was peripheral blood. These receptors were taken from a woman of 80 years or more with acute or convalescent COVID-19. CDR3s include the opening cysteine and the closing phenylalanine or tryptophan. The D gene is left open where the match is weak. Rows may omit the clone size; those that give it use once, few, many or a size class.

TRBJ1-5,TRBV19,-,-,TGTGCCAGTAGTATCCCTCATCAGCCCCAGCATTTT,CASSIPHQPQHF
TRBJ1-1,TRBV11-2,-,TRBD1,TGTGCCAGCAGCTTCGGGCAGGGGGGAACTGAAGCTTTCTTT,CASSFGQGGTEAFF
TRBJ2-7,TRBV24-1,-,-,TGTGCCACCAGTGATTCCTCTCTTAGCGGCTACGAGCAGTACTTC,CATSDSSLSGYEQYF
TRBJ2-7,TRBV6-4,once,TRBD2,TGTGCCAGCAGTGACTCGATTAGCGGGGGTTACGAGCAGTACTTC,CASSDSISGGYEQYF
TRBJ1-2,TRBV5-5,-,TRBD1,TGTGCCAGCAGCTTGGCCTTTGGACAGGGGGTTGTTGTTGGCTACACCTTC,CASSLAFGQGVVVGYTF
TRBJ2-2,TRBV19,once,TRBD1,TGTGCCAGTTCGGGACAGGGCAACACCGGGGAGCTGTTTTTT,CASSGQGNTGELFF
TRBJ2-2,TRBV11-3,few,-,TGTGCCAGCAGCCATAGACAGGCTACGAACACCGGGGAGCTGTTTTTT,CASSHRQATNTGELFF
TRBJ2-1,TRBV5-5,-,TRBD1,TGTGCCAGCAGCCCACAGGGGGCGTCCTACAATGAGCAGTTCTTC,CASSPQGASYNEQFF
TRBJ1-3,TRBV9,-,-,TGTGCCAGCAGCGTAGGGCACAGCCTTACCTCTGGAAACACCATATATTTT,CASSVGHSLTSGNTIYF
TRBJ2-5,TRBV29-1,-,TRBD2,TGCAGCGTGCCCCGCGGGGGTGGGGAGACCCAGTACTTC,CSVPRGGGETQYF
TRBJ1-1,TRBV6-5,-,-,TGTGCCAGCAGAAGCCCGCTGAACACTGAAGCTTTCTTT,CASRSPLNTEAFF
TRBJ1-2,TRBV19,-,TRBD1,TGTGCCAGTAGTAGGCAGGGGGCTATAGTATCATATGGCTACACCTTC,CASSRQGAIVSYGYTF
TRBJ1-1,TRBV3-1/TRBV3-2,once,TRBD1,TGTGCCAGCAGCCAAGGACAGGGTTTTGGTGAAGCTTTCTTT,CASSQGQGFGEAFF
TRBJ1-1,TRBV9,-,TRBD1,TGTGCCAGCAGCTACACAGGGGACACTGAAGCTTTCTTT,CASSYTGDTEAFF
TRBJ1-5,TRBV10-1,-,-,TGCGCCAGCAGTGAAACAGTTGATAGCAATCAGCCCCAGCATTTT,CASSETVDSNQPQHF
TRBJ2-1,TRBV6-5,-,TRBD2,TGTGCCAGCAGACCTAGCGGGGGGGCCGATGAGCAGTTCTTC,CASRPSGGADEQFF
TRBJ1-1,TRBV9,-,-,TGTGCCAGCAGCCCCCAGGGAGGGACTGAAGCTTTCTTT,CASSPQGGTEAFF
TRBJ2-3,TRBV19,-,-,TGTGCCAGTAGTATGTCGGGCACAGATACGCAGTATTTT,CASSMSGTDTQYF
TRBJ1-1,TRBV12-3/TRBV12-4,-,-,TGTGCCAGCAGTTTCTCGGGGGGCACTGAAGCTTTCTTT,CASSFSGGTEAFF
TRBJ2-2,TRBV4-1,-,TRBD1,TGCGCCAGCAGCCAGACAGGGGATACGAACACCGGGGAGCTGTTTTTT,CASSQTGDTNTGELFF
TRBJ1-1,TRBV6-5,once,-,TGTGCCAGCACCCCGGTTACGAAGAACACTGAAGCTTTCTTT,CASTPVTKNTEAFF
TRBJ1-2,TRBV2,-,-,TGTGCCAGCACTAGACAGGATCATGGCTACACCTTC,CASTRQDHGYTF